What follows are 23 T cell receptor beta chains derived from one specimen sequenced in a study of CD8+ T cells in alopecia areata. RNA, once extracted, was reverse transcribed into cDNA for use as the sequencing template. TCRdb's table, derived via immunoSEQ multiplex PCR, lists solely in-frame clones and lacks some. The counts give about 270,000 clones, none of them seen only once; about 1.1% is held by the top ten. The authors sorted pooled cutaneous lymph node cells using CD4, CD8alpha, NKG2D, NKG2ACE and other markers. The material sequenced was CD4+ T cells sorted from a lymph node. These receptors were collected from a C3H/HeJ mouse with alopecia areata. Mouse strain MHC haplotype: H2-k.

On this clone: The germline and genes are mouse ones. The read ends 4 residues shy of where the CDR3 ends; the end is completed using the germline J gene. The V and J genes are TRBV1 and TRBJ2-7; the match to TRBD1 covers 10 bases. Germline V gene lookup returns CDR1 NSQYPW and CDR2 LRSPGD (reference sequence). CDR3 length equals 14 residues. CDR3 DNA (partial): TGCACCTGCAGAGACAGGGGGCTGGGGGAT. This gives the protein CTCRDRGLGD. The complete CDR3 sequence is CTCRDRGLGDEQYF.

To note about this clone: Mouse germline and gene names are used. The read ends 4 residues before the CDR3 terminus; that terminus is restored from the germline J gene. The J gene is TRBJ1-1, the V gene TRBV5; tentatively, D is TRBD1 (6 bases). V lost 4 bases and J 3 bases, leaving 12 bases between the germline ends. Germline CDR1 reads LGHNA; CDR2 reads YNLKQL (reference sequence). CDR3 size: 14 residues. CDR3 sequence reads: CASSPQGRHTEVFF. The part of the CDR3 DNA that was read is TGTGCCAGCAGCCCACAGGGTCGGCACACA.

This clone has only a few counts. The gene names here belong to mouse. The CDR3 end is not reached by the read, which stops 3 residues before it; the germline J gene fills it in. The genes are TRBV19 and TRBJ1-6, with a weak D call TRBD1 (5 bases). TRBJ1-6 is an ORF, and what it does is uncertain. Germline CDR1 is FNHDT and CDR2 is SITEND (reference sequence). The CDR3 is made up of 15 amino acids. V lost 5 bases to trimming and J lost 0 bases, with 9 bases between them. CDR3 amino acids: CASRDKSSYNSPLYF. The DNA read from the CDR3 is TGTGCCAGCAGGGACAAATCTTCCTATAATTCGCCC.

This clone was seen many times. The germline and genes are mouse ones. The CDR3 end lies 4 residues beyond the end of the read and is filled in from the germline J gene. The chain uses TRBV13-1 and TRBJ1-1; TRBD1 aligns across 8 bases. The germline CDR1 and CDR2 sequences are NSHNY and SYGAGN. This CDR3 contains 13 residues. Here the CDR3 reads CASSDVTGAEVFF. The CDR3 bases that were read are TGTGCCAGCAGTGATGTGACAGGGGCA.

Details on this clone: Mouse gene names and germline throughout. The read stops 4 residues short of the end of the CDR3; the missing end is completed from the germline J gene. Other DNA sequences in the same sample also yield this CDR3. The chain carries TRBV5 and TRBJ2-5, with D perhaps TRBD1 (6 bases). V dropped 0 bases and J dropped 0 bases, with 10 bases sitting between them. The CDR3 extends over 16 amino acids. Germline values: CDR1 LGHNA, CDR2 YNLKQL (reference sequence). CDR3 bases read: TGTGCCAGCAGCCAAGAAGGGACAATTAACCAAGAC. Its protein product is CASSQEGTINQD. The CDR3, in full, reads CASSQEGTINQDTQYF.

About this clone itself: Here the gene names and germline are mouse. The read terminates 4 residues before the CDR3 end, so the remaining end is supplied by the germline J gene. In the same sample, other DNA sequences code for this CDR3. This chain links TRBV19 with TRBJ1-2, with 8 nucleotides matching TRBD1. The CDR3 loop spans 15 amino acids. CDR1 is FNHDT, CDR2 SITEND, per germline (reference sequence). V shed 5 bases, J shed 0 bases, and the junction held 6 bases outside the gene matches. CDR3 bases read: TGTGCCAGCAGCCCAGACAGGGGTGCAAACTCC. Its translation is CASSPDRGANS. The entire CDR3 sequence reads CASSPDRGANSDYTF.

On this clone itself: Gene names refer to mouse genes. The sequenced CDR3 bases are TGTGCCAGCATACCCGGGGGGGCTAGTGCAGAA. Protein product: CASIPGGASAE. The CDR3 reads in full as CASIPGGASAETLYF. V usage is TRBV13-1 and J usage is TRBJ2-3, with 8 bases fitting TRBD2. Read coverage stops 4 residues before the CDR3 terminus; the germline J gene supplies the remainder. CDR1 NSHNY and CDR2 SYGAGN come from the germline V gene. After removal of 6 bases from V and 0 bases from J, the junction contained 6 bases not matched to a gene. The CDR3 is 15 amino acids.

Notes on this clone: The genes are named according to mouse. The read ends 3 residues shy of where the CDR3 ends; the end is completed using the germline J gene. The chain links TRBV5 to TRBJ1-6, with D possibly being TRBD1 (6 bases). TRBJ1-6 is identified as an open reading frame with a role that is uncertain. Trimming removed 0 bases at V and 4 bases at J, with 10 bases between. Per the germline V gene, CDR1 is LGHNA and CDR2 is YNLKQL (reference sequence). The CDR3 contains 16 residues. The chain's CDR3 is CASSQDRGQYNSPLYF. CDR3 DNA (partial): TGTGCCAGCAGCCAAGATAGAGGACAGTATAATTCGCCC.

This clone was found a few times. The gene names given are mouse names. The sequenced fragment ends 4 residues before the CDR3 boundary, so the rest is inferred from the germline J gene. The chain employs TRBV5 and TRBJ1-1; 9 nucleotides align to TRBD1. The CDR3 covers 14 residues. Germline V gene sequence: CDR1 LGHNA, CDR2 YNLKQL (reference sequence). CDR3 DNA (partial): TGTGCCAGCAGCCTCCCCGGGACAGGGAGA. Amino acid sequence: CASSLPGTGR. The full CDR3 is CASSLPGTGREVFF.

Remarks on this clone: Sequence at one end of the junction differs from germline and may be a read error. The gene names given are mouse names. The DNA ends 4 residues before the CDR3 does, and the rest of the CDR3 is filled in from the germline J gene. The chain carries TRBV31 and TRBJ1-1, with D unclear. Germline CDR1 reads GKSSPN; CDR2 reads SITVG. This CDR3 spans 10 amino acids. The part of the CDR3 DNA that was read is TGTGCCGGGAGTCCACAA. Amino acid sequence: CAGSPQ. The entire CDR3 is CAGSPQEVFF.

Remarks on this clone: All gene names here are mouse names. The CDR3 goes on 4 residues after the read ends, and that part is filled in from the germline J gene. The rearrangement joins TRBV19 to TRBJ2-3, with D possibly TRBD2 on 5 matching bases. The germline V and J ends were trimmed by 1 base and 0 bases, with 9 bases remaining between them. Germline V gives CDR1 FNHDT, CDR2 SITEND (reference sequence). This CDR3 spans 15 amino acids. CDR3 in amino acids: CASSITGDSAETLYF. CDR3 DNA, as far as it was read: TGTGCCAGCAGTATAACTGGAGATAGTGCAGAA.

Of note for this clone: The gene symbols are mouse symbols. Sequencing ends 4 residues short of the CDR3 end; the germline J gene provides the rest. Other DNA sequences within the sample encode an identical CDR3. The chain combines TRBV1 with TRBJ1-2; TRBD1 aligns across 7 bases. The CDR3 is 16 residues long. V was clipped by 2 bases and J by 0 bases; unmatched bases: 6. Germline lookup yields CDR1 NSQYPW and CDR2 LRSPGD (reference sequence). Incomplete CDR3 DNA: TGCACCTGCAGTGCACGCCGACAGGGAGCAAACTCC. Its protein is CTCSARRQGANS. In full, the CDR3 reads CTCSARRQGANSDYTF.

Worth noting for this clone: Gene names refer to mouse genes. With the read ending 4 residues before the CDR3 end, the germline J gene is used to fill in that end. The sample has other DNA sequences that encode this CDR3 too. The chain links TRBV13-2 to TRBJ1-1; 7 nucleotides agree with TRBD1. CDR1 is NNHNN, CDR2 SYGAGS, per germline (reference sequence). The CDR3 length is 12 residues. The CDR3 DNA, read in part, is TGTGCCAGCGGTGGACAGGGTACA. Protein: CASGGQGT. The entire CDR3 protein reads CASGGQGTEVFF.

This clone was found a few times. Gene names and germline match the mouse. The read halts 4 residues ahead of the CDR3 end, with the missing end drawn from the germline J gene. Other DNA sequences within the sample encode an identical CDR3. The rearrangement links TRBV5 to TRBJ1-2; 10 nucleotides align to TRBD1. Per the germline V gene, CDR1 is LGHNA and CDR2 is YNLKQL (reference sequence). This CDR3 has 14 residues. The V and J ends lost 6 bases and 3 bases, in that order; junction bases with no gene match: 4. The CDR3 DNA, read in part, is TGTGCCAGCAGTCCCGGGACAGGGGACTCC. Protein sequence: CASSPGTGDS. The CDR3 reads in full as CASSPGTGDSDYTF.

With regard to this clone: Here the gene names and germline are mouse. Sequencing ends 4 residues short of the CDR3 end; the germline J gene provides the rest. The chain uses TRBV19 and TRBJ1-1, with 10 positions matching TRBD1. The trim removed 9 bases at V and 1 base at J, leaving 6 bases unmatched. This CDR3 has 14 amino acids. Germline V gene sequence: CDR1 FNHDT, CDR2 SITEND (reference sequence). CDR3 DNA (partial): TGTGCCACCAGGGACAGGGGATGGAACACA. This encodes CATRDRGWNT. In full, the CDR3 is CATRDRGWNTEVFF.

With regard to this clone: The listed genes are named as in mouse. The read ends 4 residues shy of where the CDR3 ends; the end is completed using the germline J gene. The gene calls are TRBV5 and TRBJ2-5; 7 bases match TRBD2. V dropped 5 bases and J dropped 0; count of bases not matched to a gene: 2. CDR3 length equals 14 residues. Germline CDR1 reads LGHNA; CDR2 reads YNLKQL (reference sequence). Partial CDR3 DNA: TGTGCCAGCAGCGACTGGGATAACCAAGAC. Its translation: CASSDWDNQD. Given in full, the CDR3 is CASSDWDNQDTQYF.

To note about this clone: Germline and genes: mouse. The read stops 4 residues short of the end of the CDR3; the missing end is completed from the germline J gene. Other DNA sequences in the same sample also yield this CDR3. The chain combines TRBV31 with TRBJ2-1; tentatively, D is TRBD1 (5 bases). The V end lost 0 bases, the J end lost 1 base, and 7 bases lay between the germline ends. CDR1 GKSSPN and CDR2 SITVG come from the germline V gene. The CDR3 extends over 14 amino acids. CDR3 DNA (partial): TGTGCCTGGAGTCTAGCAGGGAACTATGCT. Protein: CAWSLAGNYA. The CDR3 reads in full as CAWSLAGNYAEQFF.

This clone has ten or more counts. The gene names given are mouse names. The read finishes 4 residues shy of the CDR3 end, and the germline J gene is used to complete it. The V call is TRBV17, the J call TRBJ2-3; TRBD1 might be the D (5 bases). The CDR3 sequence is 14 residues long. CDR1 is MNHDT and CDR2 is YYDKIL in the germline V gene. The V gene lost 6 bases and the J gene lost 0 bases, with 10 bases spanning the gap. CDR3 sequence: CASRDRTSAETLYF. The DNA read from the CDR3 is TGTGCTAGCAGAGACAGAACTAGTGCAGAA. The complete variable domain, with remaining parts taken from reference TRBV17 and TRBJ2-3, reads DTTVKQNPRYKLARVGKPVNLICSQTMNHDTMYWYQKKPNQAPKLLLFYYDKILNREADTFEKFQSSRPNNSFCSLYIGSAGLEYSAMYLCASRDRTSAETLYFGSGTRLTVL.

A note on this clone: Genes and germline are mouse. From the germline J gene comes the end of the CDR3, since the read stops 4 residues before it. The gene calls are TRBV1 and TRBJ2-1; 11 nucleotides align to TRBD1. The ends lost 3 bases at V and 4 bases at J; junction bases unmatched: 5. The V gene's germline CDR1 is NSQYPW and CDR2 LRSPGD (reference sequence). CDR3 length equals 16 residues. Partial CDR3 DNA: TGCACCTGCAGTGCGGGACAGGGGGTGAAATATGCT. Its protein is CTCSAGQGVKYA. The CDR3 as a whole reads CTCSAGQGVKYAEQFF.

In regard to this clone: All gene names here are mouse names. The read terminates 4 residues ahead of where the CDR3 ends, so the germline J gene completes it. V gene TRBV5 combines with J gene TRBJ2-5, with D unresolved. This CDR3 comprises 14 residues. CDR1 and CDR2 from the germline V gene are LGHNA and YNLKQL (reference sequence). The V end was cut by 2 bases, the J end by 0 bases, with 6 bases between. CDR3 region: CASSQTRNQDTQYF. Partial CDR3 DNA: TGTGCCAGCAGCCAAACTCGTAACCAAGAC.

Comments on this clone: The genes and germline here are from mouse. With the read ending 4 residues before the CDR3 end, the germline J gene is used to fill in that end. The V gene is TRBV5, the J gene TRBJ1-2; TRBD1 might be the D (5 bases). The CDR3 extends over 16 amino acids. V was pared by 2 bases and J by 0 bases, with 13 bases between. Germline values: CDR1 LGHNA, CDR2 YNLKQL (reference sequence). The CDR3 here is CASSQLPDNANSDYTF. The covered CDR3 bases are TGTGCCAGCAGCCAACTCCCGGACAATGCAAACTCC.

Only a few counts were recorded for this clone. These gene names are mouse names. The CDR3 end is not reached by the read, which stops 4 residues before it; the germline J gene fills it in. The sample contains more than one DNA sequence encoding this CDR3. The rearrangement links TRBV5 to TRBJ2-7, with D possibly matching TRBD2 (6 bases). CDR3 length equals 15 residues. Germline V gene sequence: CDR1 LGHNA, CDR2 YNLKQL (reference sequence). Incomplete CDR3 DNA: TGTGCCAGCAGCCAAGAAGGGGCTGGGGATTAT. It encodes CASSQEGAGDY. The whole CDR3 reads CASSQEGAGDYEQYF.

Of note for this clone: Gene names refer to mouse genes. The CDR3 end is not reached by the read, which stops 4 residues before it; the germline J gene fills it in. This chain joins TRBV19 and TRBJ2-5; TRBD2 matches 9 bases. The CDR3 covers 16 residues. In germline, CDR1 is FNHDT, CDR2 SITEND (reference sequence). V lost 4 bases to trimming and J lost 0 bases; unmatched junction nucleotides: 6. CDR3 sequence reads: CASSSLTGGNQDTQYF. Incomplete CDR3 DNA: TGTGCCAGCAGTTCCCTCACTGGGGGGAACCAAGAC.